A single sample gave rise to the 28 T cell receptor beta chains below, sequenced in a study of siplizumab effects on memory and regulatory T cells. Libraries were prepared by immunoSEQ multiplex PCR; TCRdb keeps only in-frame clonotypes and omits some of them. The table has some 97,000 clones, 80% to 95% seen once. The sample comprised CD4+ T cells sorted from blood. The receptors shown here come from a human donor in good health.

This clone was seen just once. V and J are TRBV18 and TRBJ2-7; 8 bases agree with TRBD1. The CDR3 is 15 amino acids. Trimming cost V 5 bases and J 4 bases; bases outside gene matches: 10. Germline CDR1 and CDR2: KGHSH and LQKENI. Here the CDR3 reads CASSATTGGVYEQYF. CDR3 DNA sequence: TGTGCCAGCTCAGCAACTACAGGGGGAGTGTACGAGCAGTACTTC.

The chain combines TRBV28 with TRBJ2-5; weak D call: TRBD2 (7 bases). Germline V gene data show CDR1 as MDHEN and CDR2 as SYDVKM. V was trimmed by 5 bases and J by 6 bases, leaving 22 bases between them. CDR3 size: 16 residues. CDR3 nucleotide sequence: TGTGCCAGCAGTCCTCCCGTGAGGGGGGGGAGTCAGACCCAGTACTTC. Amino acids: CASSPPVRGGSQTQYF.

The rearrangement joins TRBV5-1 to TRBJ1-4; D is undetermined. Trimming left V 0 bases short and J 5 bases short, with 8 bases between. Germline V gene sequence: CDR1 SGHRS, CDR2 YFSETQ. The CDR3 extends over 14 amino acids. The CDR3 loop reads CASSLVSRNEKLFF. For the CDR3, the DNA is TGCGCCAGCAGCTTGGTTTCTAGGAATGAAAAACTGTTTTTT.

V and J are TRBV10-3 and TRBJ1-6; D not certain. Looked up from germline, CDR1 is ENHRY and CDR2 is SYGVKD. The V gene lost 6 bases and the J gene lost 5 bases, with 11 bases spanning the gap. This CDR3 is 14 amino acids long. The CDR3 region has the DNA TGTGCCATCAGATCAGGACCGAATAATTCACCCCTCCACTTT. It encodes CAIRSGPNNSPLHF.

This sequence joins TRBV19 and TRBJ1-5; 10 nucleotides agree with TRBD1. V lost 2 bases, J lost 3 bases, and 7 bases stayed unmatched. Germline loops: CDR1 LNHDA, CDR2 SQIVND (reference sequence). The CDR3 is 17 amino acids. This CDR3 is CASSIQGGQGINQPQHF. For the CDR3, the DNA is TGTGCCAGTAGTATACAGGGGGGACAGGGGATCAATCAGCCCCAGCATTTT.

The V gene is TRBV10-3, the J gene TRBJ2-3; TRBD2 matches at 12 bases. The germline CDR1 and CDR2 sequences are ENHRY and SYGVKD. Losses at the gene ends were 11 bases for V and 6 bases for J; bases not matched to a gene: 12. The CDR3 sequence is 15 residues long. The CDR3 reads CASQTSGGARDTQYF. The DNA for the CDR3 is TGTGCCTCCCAGACTAGCGGGGGCGCAAGGGATACGCAGTATTTT.

The chain recombines TRBV5-1 with TRBJ1-3, with TRBD1 identical over 8 bases. The CDR3 loop spans 16 amino acids. Germline CDR1 reads SGHRS; CDR2 reads YFSETQ. V lost 1 base to trimming and J lost 0 bases; unmatched junction nucleotides: 3. The CDR3, as DNA: TGCGCCAGCAGCTTGAATCAGGGGGCCTCTGGAAACACCATATATTTT. Translating it yields CASSLNQGASGNTIYF.

The chain recombines TRBV7-6 with TRBJ2-1; 7 nucleotides line up with TRBD1. V lost 4 bases to trimming and J lost 5 bases; unmatched junction nucleotides: 11. The CDR3 sequence is 16 residues long. CDR1 and CDR2 (germline): SGHVS, FNYEAQ. CDR3 in amino acids: CASSSPPHDRDNEQFF. The DNA of the CDR3 is TGTGCCAGCAGCTCGCCGCCACATGACAGGGACAATGAGCAGTTCTTC. The variable domain in full, completed from reference TRBV7-6 and TRBJ2-1, reads GAGVSQSPRYKVTKRGQDVALRCDPISGHVSLYWYRQALGQGPEFLTYFNYEAQQDKSGLPNDRFSAERPEGSISTLTIQRTEQRDSAMYRCASSSPPHDRDNEQFFGPGTRLTVL.

This clone was observed once. The chain employs TRBV12-5 and TRBJ1-1; the D gene is possibly TRBD1 (5 bases). Trimming pared 6 bases from V and 5 bases from J, leaving 16 bases between. In germline, CDR1 is LGHNT, CDR2 FRNRAP. The CDR3 runs to 14 residues. This CDR3 is CASGRSGVGTEAFF. CDR3 bases: TGTGCTAGTGGCCGATCGGGGGTTGGAACTGAAGCTTTCTTT.

The J gene is TRBJ2-1, the V gene TRBV7-2; tentatively, D is TRBD2 (5 bases). The CDR3 contains 13 residues. V lost 7 bases and J lost 8, with 15 bases in between. Germline lookup yields CDR1 SGHTA and CDR2 FQGNSA. This chain's CDR3 is CASTSSTGYEQFF. For the CDR3, the DNA is TGTGCCAGCACGAGTTCTACGGGGTATGAGCAGTTCTTC.

The V and J genes are TRBV7-3 and TRBJ2-2; 8 bases are a match to TRBD2. This CDR3 is built from 16 residues. V lost 5 bases to trimming and J lost 2 bases; unmatched junction nucleotides: 7. Germline V gene data show CDR1 as SGHTA and CDR2 as FQGTGA. The CDR3 DNA sequence: TGTGCCAGCAGCCCTTCAGCGGGGGCCAACACCGGGGAGCTGTTTTTT. It specifies CASSPSAGANTGELFF.

The rearrangement links TRBV5-1 to TRBJ2-5, with TRBD1 matching over 7 bases. The length of the CDR3 is 16 residues. From germline, CDR1 is SGHRS and CDR2 YFSETQ. The V segment lost 4 bases and the J segment 2 bases; nucleotides outside the gene matches: 11. CDR3 DNA sequence: TGCGCCAGCAGCACCTACGGGACAGCTAAACAAGAGACCCAGTACTTC. Translating gives CASSTYGTAKQETQYF.

The chain carries TRBV7-8 and TRBJ1-2; no clear D gene. Germline loops: CDR1 SGHVS, CDR2 FQNEAQ. V lost 1 base to trimming and J lost 6 bases, with 12 bases between them. The CDR3 covers 14 residues. The CDR3 coding sequence is TGTGCCAGCAGCTTAGGGGCGGCCTCGGATGGCTACACCTTC. It translates to CASSLGAASDGYTF.

V usage is TRBV7-8 and J usage is TRBJ1-1; D is unresolved. Germline loops: CDR1 SGHVS, CDR2 FQNEAQ. The CDR3 runs 14 residues. V was cut by 5 bases and J by 8 bases, with 18 bases left in between. CDR3 in DNA: TGTGCCAGCAGCCGAGACACGGTCATATTGGAAGCTTTCTTT. It is translated as CASSRDTVILEAFF. The full variable domain, rest sourced from reference TRBV7-8 and TRBJ1-1, is GAGVSQSPRYKVAKRGQDVALRCDPISGHVSLFWYQQALGQGPEFLTYFQNEAQLDKSGLPSDRFFAERPEGSVSTLKIQRTQQEDSAVYLCASSRDTVILEAFFGQGTRLTVV.

The chain carries TRBV7-9 and TRBJ2-2; D may be TRBD1 (6 bases). Trimming pared 0 bases from V and 4 bases from J, leaving 9 bases between. The CDR3 runs 15 residues. Germline V lookup: CDR1 SEHNR, CDR2 FQNEAQ (reference sequence). CDR3 residues: CASSLADRPTGELFF. CDR3 nucleotide sequence: TGTGCCAGCAGCTTAGCGGACAGACCCACCGGGGAGCTGTTTTTT.

The chain recombines TRBV7-9 with TRBJ2-3; tentatively, D is TRBD2 (6 bases). CDR3 length: 15 amino acids. V was shortened by 2 bases and J by 1 base, with 10 bases between the two germline ends. Germline CDR1 is SEHNR and CDR2 is FQNEAQ (reference sequence). In DNA form, the CDR3 reads TGTGCCAGCAGCTTACGGGGAGGAGGCACAGATACGCAGTATTTT. This translates into CASSLRGGGTDTQYF.

The V and J genes are TRBV5-4 and TRBJ2-2; D remains unclear. Trimming removed 1 base from V and 6 bases from J, with 10 bases in between. This CDR3 is 14 amino acids long. Germline V gene data show CDR1 as SGHNT and CDR2 as YYREEE (reference sequence). DNA for the CDR3: TGTGCCAGCAGCTTGAGGGATAGGCCCGGGGAGCTGTTTTTT. This translates into CASSLRDRPGELFF.

CDR3 DNA sequence: TGTGCCAGCAGCTACGTGACAGGGGTTGGCACTGAAGCTTTCTTT. Amino acids: CASSYVTGVGTEAFF. This chain connects TRBV5-4 to TRBJ1-1; the match to TRBD1 covers 8 bases. This CDR3 comprises 15 residues. Germline trimming cut 3 bases from V and 4 bases from J; bases unmatched to any gene: 8. Germline V CDR1 and CDR2: SGHNT, YYREEE (reference sequence).

The J gene is TRBJ2-7, the V gene TRBV5-4; D unresolved. In germline, CDR1 is SGHNT, CDR2 YYREEE (reference sequence). The germline V and J ends were trimmed by 0 bases and 10 bases, with 11 bases remaining between them. The CDR3 is made up of 12 amino acids. The DNA of the CDR3 is TGTGCCAGCAGCTTGGACATGGGGTTTCAGTACTTC. Its protein is CASSLDMGFQYF.

About this clone itself: This specimen includes other DNA sequences encoding the same CDR3. This chain uses TRBV5-1 with TRBJ2-2; D unresolved. Germline V gene sequence: CDR1 SGHRS, CDR2 YFSETQ. This CDR3 is built from 13 residues. The V end was cut by 0 bases, the J end by 7 bases, with 7 bases between. CDR3 in DNA: TGCGCCAGCAGCTTGGCCTCCGGCGGGGAGCTGTTTTTT. Residues: CASSLASGGELFF.

The chain recombines TRBV28 with TRBJ1-5, with unresolved D. This CDR3 spans 14 amino acids. Trimming shortened V by 4 bases and J by 0 bases, and 7 bases separated the two germline ends. In germline, CDR1 is MDHEN, CDR2 SYDVKM. CDR3 sequence: CASSSPHSNQPQHF. CDR3 nucleotide sequence: TGTGCCAGCAGTTCCCCTCATAGCAATCAGCCCCAGCATTTT.

V gene TRBV5-4 combines with J gene TRBJ2-3; D is undetermined. The CDR3 spans 13 residues. Germline values: CDR1 SGHNT, CDR2 YYREEE (reference sequence). The germline V and J ends were trimmed by 2 bases and 2 bases, with 6 bases remaining between them. As DNA, the CDR3 is TGTGCCAGCAGCTTCGACACCACAGATACGCAGTATTTT. Amino acids: CASSFDTTDTQYF.

This rearrangement joins TRBV7-2 to TRBJ1-3; D ambiguous. V shed 2 bases and J shed 1 base, with 6 bases lying between them. In germline, CDR1 is SGHTA, CDR2 FQGNSA. The CDR3 sequence is 14 residues long. The CDR3 loop is CASSLLFSGNTIYF. As DNA, the CDR3 is TGTGCCAGCAGCTTATTATTTTCTGGAAACACCATATATTTT.

V usage is TRBV5-6 and J usage is TRBJ2-2; D remains ambiguous. V lost 5 bases and J lost 6, with 23 bases in between. Germline V gives CDR1 SGHDT, CDR2 YYEEEE. The CDR3 consists of 17 residues. DNA of the CDR3: TGTGCCAGCAGTCGCAAGCCGGCCGCTCTTGTACCCGGGGAGCTGTTTTTT. Protein product: CASSRKPAALVPGELFF.

The genes are TRBV11-2 and TRBJ1-2, with D perhaps matching TRBD1 (5 bases). Trimming removed 3 bases from V and 4 bases from J, with 9 bases in between. Germline CDR1 is SGHAT and CDR2 is FQNNGV. This CDR3 is built from 13 residues. In nucleotides, the CDR3 is TGTGCCAGCAGCTTGGGGGGGTCCTATGGCTACACCTTC. It translates to CASSLGGSYGYTF.

The rearrangement uses TRBV7-3 and TRBJ2-7, with D unclear. Germline assignment: CDR1 SGHTA and CDR2 FQGTGA. V lost 3 bases and J lost 0, with 9 bases in between. The CDR3 sequence is 14 residues long. This CDR3 reads CASSFTGSSYEQYF. The DNA for the CDR3 is TGTGCCAGCAGCTTTACCGGAAGCTCCTACGAGCAGTACTTC.

The gene calls are TRBV4-1 and TRBJ2-7; D unclear. CDR1 MGHRA and CDR2 YSYEKL come from the germline V gene. V lost 4 bases, J lost 5 bases, and 9 bases lay in between. There are 12 residues in the CDR3. The CDR3: CASSPAPHEQYF. The CDR3 DNA sequence: TGCGCCAGCAGCCCCGCCCCCCACGAGCAGTACTTC.

This sequence joins TRBV6-1 and TRBJ2-5; D may match TRBD1 or TRBD2 (5 bases each). CDR3 length: 14 residues. Germline-derived CDR1 and CDR2 are MNHNS and SASEGT. V was clipped by 8 bases and J by 5 bases, with 18 bases between them. CDR3 loop: CASGGSQLSETQYF. The CDR3 coding sequence is TGTGCCAGCGGGGGTTCGCAACTCAGTGAGACCCAGTACTTC.